The TCR beta chain under discussion was sequenced for a study of T cells in Graves' hyperthyroidism and ophthalmopathy. Study-wide results and limits: Most thyroid clonotypes that were expanded above 0.001 also turned up in blood.

The V and J ends lost 3 bases and 6 bases respectively, with 14 bases between them. This CDR3 region has 14 residues. CDR1 is SGHNT and CDR2 is YENEEA in the germline V gene. This clonotype was observed at least ten times. Its antigen is as yet unknown. From RNA transcripts, TCR beta CDR3 regions were amplified. The HTBI primer set was used in a first-round RT-PCR of the TCR CDR3. In TCRdb, the multiplex PCR reads were re-called with MiXCR into one record per CDR3 protein. Counted here are 400,000 to 600,000 distinct CDR3 sequences, roughly a sixth occurring once; the ten biggest clones make up roughly 29%.

The V call is TRBV11-3, the J call TRBJ1-1; D unclear. The origin of this receptor is a woman in her 30s with Graves' ophthalmopathy. Input material: blood. CDR3 loop: CASSFGHGASEAFF. The CDR3 nucleotides read TGTGCCAGCAGCTTTGGTCACGGAGCCTCTGAAGCTTTCTTT.